The rows below give T cell receptor beta chains drawn from one sample of a study of CD4 T cells in relation to SARS-CoV-2 and coronaviruses. No antigen has been identified for these receptors. Generated by immunoSEQ multiplex PCR, the TCRdb table keeps only in-frame clones and is missing some. The sample yields 40,000 to 50,000 clones, over 70% seen once. Sequencing was performed on naive CD4+ T cells from PBMCs, cultured in vitro. The source of these receptors is an adult with COVID-19. Both conserved end residues are trimmed from each CDR3. Expanded clones are given a class, and other clones once, few, many or no size at all.

cdr3_aa j_call clone_size v_call
ASSLLQPGAYNEQF TRBJ2-1 NA TRBV7-9
SASVDSNFYEQY TRBJ2-7 once TRBV20-1
SVGGNEQF TRBJ2-1 few TRBV29-1
ASRRSGDYEQY TRBJ2-7 NA TRBV6-6
ASSPPSAGISYEQY TRBJ2-7 NA TRBV18
ASRYLAGGNTGELF TRBJ2-2 NA TRBV5-1
ASIGLAGAYNEQF TRBJ2-1 NA TRBV2
ASSPEHGETQY TRBJ2-5 NA TRBV6-4
ASTRLAAYNEQF TRBJ2-1 NA TRBV2
ASRGLAGTYEQF TRBJ2-1 once TRBV6-6
ASSVRENYGYT TRBJ1-2 NA TRBV9
ASSTLAGGPLYEQY TRBJ2-7 NA TRBV7-3
ASSPGTNVGTDTQY TRBJ2-3 NA TRBV6-6
ASRELSGRGREQY TRBJ2-7 NA TRBV2
AISERTGGLSVNTEAF TRBJ1-1 NA TRBV10-3
ASSPRTGNTGELF TRBJ2-2 NA TRBV18
AWGQGAEAF TRBJ1-1 NA TRBV30
ASSSPPNTGELF TRBJ2-2 NA TRBV28